The TCR beta chain under discussion was sequenced for a study of T cells in Graves' hyperthyroidism and ophthalmopathy. V gave up 5 bases and J gave up 8 bases; unmatched junction bases: 5. This CDR3 is 13 amino acids long. The germline V gene has CDR1 SGHAT and CDR2 FQDESV (reference sequence). This clonotype came up many times. Antigen specificity is unknown. Researchers took RNA transcripts and amplified the TCR beta CDR3 regions from them. RT-PCR in the first round (using the HTBI primer set) targeted the TCR CDR3. TCRdb re-called the multiplex PCR reads through MiXCR, storing one row per CDR3 protein. Of about 420,000 distinct CDR3 sequences listed, 12% to 15% are singletons. Study-wide findings and caveats: Most thyroid clonotypes that were expanded above 0.001 also turned up in blood.

Newly diagnosed hyperthyroidism patients aged 18 to 65 years had disease lasting under 2 months. The sequence was obtained from a woman aged 18 to 35 with Graves' hyperthyroidism. Sequences were obtained from blood. The rearrangement uses TRBV11-1 and TRBJ1-4; the match to TRBD1 covers 7 bases. The CDR3 reads CASSQDRQEKLFF. The CDR3 DNA reads as TGTGCCAGCAGCCAGGACAGGCAAGAAAAACTGTTTTTT.